This T cell receptor (beta chain) stems from a study of identical twins. The length of the CDR3 is 16 residues. In germline, CDR1 is MNHNS, CDR2 SASEGT. Germline trimming cut 6 bases from V and 2 bases from J; bases unmatched to any gene: 7. Each CDR3 protein is one row after TCRdb ran MiXCR on the 5' RACE reads. The sample has 300,000 to 350,000 distinct CDR3 sequences, roughly an eighth seen once; the top ten hold 6% to 9%. Only a few counts were recorded for this clonotype. What it binds is not known. Healthy Caucasians alone served as donors. Overall study findings and caveats: Among beta out-of-frame sequences, excess sharing between twins appeared weaker.

The sample also formed part of further work on yellow fever vaccine responses in identical twins.

The receptor was isolated from a woman between 18 and 30 years old in good health. The J gene is TRBJ2-1, the V gene TRBV6-1; the match to TRBD2 covers 10 bases. The sequenced material came from CD8+ T cells sorted from blood. Here the CDR3 reads CASSPGLASTYNEQFF. CDR3 nucleotide sequence: TGTGCCAGCAGCCCGGGACTAGCGTCGACCTACAATGAGCAGTTCTTC.